This entry lists 5 T cell receptor beta chains sequenced from one sample in a study of cytomegalovirus exposure and HLA in healthy donors (dated by TCRdb to 2016 to 2017). The library was generated by the immunoSEQ multiplex PCR assay. For the multiplex PCR, a mixture combining 60 forward primers for TCR Vbeta segments and 13 reverse primers for TCR Jbeta segments was used. As stored in TCRdb, this immuneACCESS dataset retains in-frame rearrangements with V and J assigned. A fraction of the clones does not appear; measured against another copy, unresolved V genes explain less than half of the discrepancy, and the remainder lacks a known reason. The sample data list about 150,000 clones, and about four fifths of these were observed just once. The ten top clones hold less than 3.5% of the sample. Sequencing used PBMCs. These receptors were obtained from a young man in good health and CMV-seronegative.

The chain joins TRBV6-4 to TRBJ2-7; D might be TRBD2 (6 bases). The germline gives CDR1 MRHNA, CDR2 SNTAGT. Trimming removed 3 bases from V and 0 bases from J, with 18 bases in between. CDR3 size: 17 residues. As DNA, the CDR3 is TGTGCCAGCAGTGAATCACCTATTCGGGGGTGCTCCTACGAGCAGTACGTC. Translated, it gives CASSESPIRGCSYEQYV.

The chain joins TRBV7-9 to TRBJ2-2, with TRBD1 matching 9 bases. Germline V lookup: CDR1 SEHNR, CDR2 FQNEAQ (reference sequence). V shed 5 bases, J shed 0 bases, and the junction held 7 bases outside the gene matches. The CDR3 loop spans 17 amino acids. CDR3 protein: CASSTGQGTPNTGELFF. CDR3 DNA sequence: TGTGCCAGCAGCACGGGACAGGGAACCCCGAACACCGGGGAGCTGTTTTTT.

In this sample, this clone turned up once. The rearrangement joins TRBV5-1 to TRBJ2-6; D perhaps matches TRBD2 (5 bases). The V gene lost 2 bases and the J gene lost 0 bases, with 12 bases spanning the gap. Germline V gene sequence: CDR1 SGHRS, CDR2 YFSETQ. The CDR3 loop spans 17 amino acids. Here the CDR3 DNA reads TGCGCCAGCAGCTTATGGACTGGGGACTCTGGGGCCAACGTCCTGACTTTC. This sequence encodes CASSLWTGDSGANVLTF.

The rearrangement joins TRBV19 to TRBJ2-5, with 7 bases identical to TRBD1. Germline lookup yields CDR1 LNHDA and CDR2 SQIVND (reference sequence). Unmatched junction bases numbered 9, after V lost 2 bases and J lost 3 bases. CDR3 size: 16 residues. The CDR3 DNA reads as TGTGCCAGTAGTATATTCTACAGGGGCGATAAAGAGACCCAGTACTTC. This encodes CASSIFYRGDKETQYF.

The CDR3 DNA is TGTGCCAGCAGTGACGGGGACTCCTACGAGCAGTACGTC. Protein: CASSDGDSYEQYV. The chain joins TRBV6-1 to TRBJ2-7, with D possibly matching TRBD2 (5 bases). CDR1 is MNHNS, CDR2 SASEGT, per germline. CDR3 length: 13 residues. V was trimmed by 3 bases and J by 0 bases, leaving 6 bases between them.